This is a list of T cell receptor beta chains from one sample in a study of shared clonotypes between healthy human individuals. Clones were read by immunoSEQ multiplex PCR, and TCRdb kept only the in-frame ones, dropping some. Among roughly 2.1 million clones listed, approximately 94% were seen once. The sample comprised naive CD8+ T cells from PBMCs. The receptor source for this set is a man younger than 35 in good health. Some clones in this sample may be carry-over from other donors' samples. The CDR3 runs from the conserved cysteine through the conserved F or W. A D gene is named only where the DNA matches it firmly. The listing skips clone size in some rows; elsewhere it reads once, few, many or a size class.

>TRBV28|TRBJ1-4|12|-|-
CASSFWNEKLFF
TGTGCCAGCAGTTTTTGGAATGAAAAACTGTTTTTT
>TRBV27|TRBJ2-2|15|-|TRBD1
CATSFGQGAGGELFF
TGTGCCACCTCTTTTGGGCAGGGGGCTGGCGGGGAGCTGTTTTTT
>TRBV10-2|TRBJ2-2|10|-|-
CASGPGELFF
TGCGCCAGCGGCCCCGGGGAGCTGTTTTTT
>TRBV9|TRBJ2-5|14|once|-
CASSVGGFEETQYF
TGTGCCAGCAGCGTAGGAGGGTTCGAGGAGACCCAGTACTTC
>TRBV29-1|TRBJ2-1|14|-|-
CSATTHGNNNEQFF
TGCAGCGCCACCACCCACGGGAATAACAATGAGCAGTTCTTC
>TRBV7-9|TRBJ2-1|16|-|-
CASSLSGGLGRTEQFF
TGTGCCAGCAGCTTAAGTGGGGGACTGGGGCGTACTGAGCAGTTCTTC
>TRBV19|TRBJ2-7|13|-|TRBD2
CASRREATYEQYF
TGTGCCAGTAGGCGGGAGGCCACCTACGAGCAGTACTTC
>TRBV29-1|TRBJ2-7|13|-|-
CSVDEGRNYEQYF
TGCAGCGTTGATGAGGGGCGGAACTACGAGCAGTACTTC
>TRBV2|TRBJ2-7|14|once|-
CASSEPGLSYEQYF
TGTGCCAGCAGTGAGCCTGGACTTTCCTACGAGCAGTACTTC
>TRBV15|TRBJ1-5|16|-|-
CATSRDLPGRGQPQHF
TGTGCCACCAGCAGAGATCTTCCGGGGCGAGGGCAGCCCCAGCATTTT
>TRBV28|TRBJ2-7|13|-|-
CASTVGGVYEQYF
TGTGCCAGCACCGTCGGCGGAGTCTACGAGCAGTACTTC
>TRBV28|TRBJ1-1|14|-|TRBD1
CASSYDRADTEAFF
TGTGCCAGCAGCTACGACAGGGCGGACACTGAAGCTTTCTTT
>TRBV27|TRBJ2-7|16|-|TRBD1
CASSPTFRDRVYEQYF
TGTGCCAGCAGTCCAACTTTCCGGGACAGGGTATACGAGCAGTACTTC
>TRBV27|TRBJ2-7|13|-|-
CASRGPGLGEQYF
TGTGCCAGCAGAGGCCCGGGACTCGGCGAGCAGTACTTC
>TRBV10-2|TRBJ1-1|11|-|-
CASSEWWIMSF
TGCGCCAGCAGTGAGTGGTGGATAATGTCCTTT
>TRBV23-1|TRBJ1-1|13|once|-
CASCGRGNTEAFF
TGCGCCAGCTGCGGGCGTGGGAACACTGAAGCTTTCTTT
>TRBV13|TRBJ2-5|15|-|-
CASSPRGTLQETQYF
TGTGCCAGCAGCCCAAGAGGGACCTTACAAGAGACCCAGTACTTC
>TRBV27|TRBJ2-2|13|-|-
CASSLFYAGELFF
TGTGCCAGCAGTTTATTTTACGCCGGGGAGCTGTTTTTT
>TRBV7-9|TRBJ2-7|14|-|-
CASSVGPGPYEQYF
TGTGCCAGCAGCGTGGGTCCGGGGCCCTACGAGCAGTACTTC
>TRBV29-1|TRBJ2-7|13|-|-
CSAQGGLGYEQYF
TGCAGCGCTCAAGGGGGGTTGGGTTACGAGCAGTACTTC
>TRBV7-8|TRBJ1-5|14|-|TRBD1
CASSALRGHQPQHF
TGTGCCAGCAGCGCTCTTAGGGGGCATCAGCCCCAGCATTTT